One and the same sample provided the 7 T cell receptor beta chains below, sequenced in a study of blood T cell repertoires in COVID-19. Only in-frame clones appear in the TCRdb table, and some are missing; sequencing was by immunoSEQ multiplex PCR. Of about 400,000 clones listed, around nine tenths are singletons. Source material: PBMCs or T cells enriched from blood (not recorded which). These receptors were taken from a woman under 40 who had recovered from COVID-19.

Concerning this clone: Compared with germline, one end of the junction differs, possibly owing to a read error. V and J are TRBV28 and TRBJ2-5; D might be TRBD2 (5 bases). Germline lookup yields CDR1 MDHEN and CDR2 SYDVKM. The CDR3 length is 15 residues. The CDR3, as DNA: TGTGCCAGCAGTTCACCGGGAAGCAGTAAAGAGGCCCAGTACTTC. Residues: CASSSPGSSKEAQYF.

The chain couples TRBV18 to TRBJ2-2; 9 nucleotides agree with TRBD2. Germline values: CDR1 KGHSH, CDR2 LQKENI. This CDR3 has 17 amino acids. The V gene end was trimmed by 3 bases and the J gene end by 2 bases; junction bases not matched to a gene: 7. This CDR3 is CASSPSGGTVNTGELFF. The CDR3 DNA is TGTGCCAGCTCACCTAGCGGGGGAACTGTTAACACCGGGGAGCTGTTTTTT.

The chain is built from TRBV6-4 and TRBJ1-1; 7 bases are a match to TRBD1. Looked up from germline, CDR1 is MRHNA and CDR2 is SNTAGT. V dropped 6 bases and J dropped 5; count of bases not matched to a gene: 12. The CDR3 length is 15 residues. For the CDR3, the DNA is TGTGCCAGCAGCCGGGACAGCCTTAGGGGGACTGAAGCTTTCTTT. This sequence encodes CASSRDSLRGTEAFF.

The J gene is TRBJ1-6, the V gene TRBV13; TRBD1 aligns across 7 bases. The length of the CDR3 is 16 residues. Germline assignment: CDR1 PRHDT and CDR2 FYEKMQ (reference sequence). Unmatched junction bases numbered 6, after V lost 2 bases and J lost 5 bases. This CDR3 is CASSLSGTENNSPLHF. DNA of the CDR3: TGTGCCAGCAGCTTATCTGGGACAGAGAATAATTCACCCCTCCACTTT.

The CDR3 is CASSGGTSGYTDTQYF. In DNA, the CDR3 is TGTGCCAGCAGCGGGGGGACTAGCGGTTACACAGATACGCAGTATTTT. The chain couples TRBV7-9 to TRBJ2-3; 11 bases align to TRBD2. Trimming at V came to 5 bases and at J to 2 bases, leaving 6 bases not matched to a gene. Germline V lookup: CDR1 SEHNR, CDR2 FQNEAQ (reference sequence). CDR3 length: 16 residues.

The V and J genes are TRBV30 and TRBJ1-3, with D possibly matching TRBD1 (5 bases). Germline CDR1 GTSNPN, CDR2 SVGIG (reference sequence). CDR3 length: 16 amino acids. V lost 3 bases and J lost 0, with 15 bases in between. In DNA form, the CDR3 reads TGTGCCTGGAGGTCCGGGACTGTGAGCTCTGGAAACACCATATATTTT. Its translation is CAWRSGTVSSGNTIYF.

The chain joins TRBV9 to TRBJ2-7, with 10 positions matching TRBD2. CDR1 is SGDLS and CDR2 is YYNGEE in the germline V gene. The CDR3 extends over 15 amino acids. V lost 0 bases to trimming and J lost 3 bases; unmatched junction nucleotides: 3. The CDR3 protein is CASSVGTSGNYEQYF. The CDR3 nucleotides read TGTGCCAGCAGCGTAGGAACTAGCGGGAACTACGAGCAGTACTTC.